This TCR beta chain was captured in a study of identical twins. Whole-study results and caveats: Insertion counts were lower in abundant cord blood beta clonotypes, a trend that memory repertoires did not show. Excess sharing by twins proved weaker in beta out-of-frame sequences. An excess of low generation probability was shown by twin-shared out-of-frame alpha sequences.

Template switching created a universal primer site, and the cDNA included unique molecular identifiers. Each CDR3 protein gets one entry after TCRdb re-called the 5' RACE reads with MiXCR. Of under 300,000 distinct CDR3 sequences in the sample, about 14% are singletons; the top ten hold 7% to 9%. To note about this clonotype: Antigen: not known.

V lost 0 bases, J lost 4 bases, and 11 bases stayed unmatched. The germline V gene encodes CDR1 SGHRS and CDR2 YFSETQ. This CDR3 has 17 amino acids. Sequenced material: memory (CD45RO+) T cells sorted from blood. The J gene is TRBJ2-3, the V gene TRBV5-1; 7 nucleotides match TRBD2. The receptor was isolated from a woman aged 18-29 years in good health. CDR3 nucleotides: TGCGCCAGCAGCTTGGCGGTTCTGGGCGGGGGAGCAGATACGCAGTATTTT. Its protein product is CASSLAVLGGGADTQYF.